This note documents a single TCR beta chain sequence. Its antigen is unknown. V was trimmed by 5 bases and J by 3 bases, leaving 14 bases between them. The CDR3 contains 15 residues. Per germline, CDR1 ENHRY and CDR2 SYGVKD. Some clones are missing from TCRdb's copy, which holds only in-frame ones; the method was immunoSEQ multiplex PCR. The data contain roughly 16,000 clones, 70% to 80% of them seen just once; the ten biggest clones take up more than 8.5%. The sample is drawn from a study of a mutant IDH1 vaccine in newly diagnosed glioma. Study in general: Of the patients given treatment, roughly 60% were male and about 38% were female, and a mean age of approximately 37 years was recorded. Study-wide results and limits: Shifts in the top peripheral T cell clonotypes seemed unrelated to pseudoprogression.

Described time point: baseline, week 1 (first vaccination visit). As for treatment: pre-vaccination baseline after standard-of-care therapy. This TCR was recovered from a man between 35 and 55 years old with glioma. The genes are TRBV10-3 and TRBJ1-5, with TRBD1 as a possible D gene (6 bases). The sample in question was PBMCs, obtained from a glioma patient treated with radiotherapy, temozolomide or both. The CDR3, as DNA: TGTGCCATCAGTCCCCTACAGGGAAACAATCAGCCCCAGCATTTT. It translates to CAISPLQGNNQPQHF.